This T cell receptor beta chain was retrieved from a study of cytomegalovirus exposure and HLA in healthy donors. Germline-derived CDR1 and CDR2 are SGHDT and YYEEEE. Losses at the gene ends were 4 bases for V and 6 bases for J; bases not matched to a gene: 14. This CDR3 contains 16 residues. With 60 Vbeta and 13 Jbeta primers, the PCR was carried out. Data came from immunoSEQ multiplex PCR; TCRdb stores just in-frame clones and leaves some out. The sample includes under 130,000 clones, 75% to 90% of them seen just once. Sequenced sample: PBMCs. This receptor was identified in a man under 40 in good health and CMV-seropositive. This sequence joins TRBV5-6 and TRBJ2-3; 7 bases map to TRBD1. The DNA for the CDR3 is TGTGCCAGCAGCCCGTTTGGGACAGCTGAGGGCGATACGCAGTATTTT. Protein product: CASSPFGTAEGDTQYF.